Shown below are 10 T cell receptor beta chains from a single sample sequenced in a study of shared clonotypes between healthy human individuals. Sequencing used immunoSEQ multiplex PCR; TCRdb keeps in-frame clones, though not all of them. The repertoire includes about a million clones, about 75% of them detected once, and approximately 1.3% sits in the top ten. Sequencing was carried out using memory CD4+ T cells sorted from blood. Subset denoted: CD45RA-negative fraction. These TCRs come from a man younger than 30 in good health.

This clone was observed a single time. This chain uses TRBV27 with TRBJ2-7; 9 nucleotides match TRBD2. Germline V lookup: CDR1 MNHEY, CDR2 SMNVEV (reference sequence). V lost 6 bases to trimming and J lost 1 base; unmatched junction nucleotides: 7. The CDR3 sequence is 15 residues long. This CDR3 is CASSQAAGGSYEQYF. In nucleotides, the CDR3 is TGTGCCAGCAGCCAGGCGGCGGGGGGGTCCTACGAGCAGTACTTC.

J is TRBJ1-1 and V is TRBV28; 8 positions agree with TRBD1. Germline lookup yields CDR1 MDHEN and CDR2 SYDVKM. The V segment lost 7 bases and the J segment 4 bases; nucleotides outside the gene matches: 8. The CDR3 sequence is 14 residues long. CDR3 in amino acids: CASTRRQGFTEAFF. The DNA of the CDR3 is TGTGCCAGCACAAGGCGACAGGGGTTCACTGAAGCTTTCTTT.

The chain couples TRBV27 to TRBJ1-2, with 7 positions matching TRBD1. The CDR3 is 13 residues long. CDR1 MNHEY and CDR2 SMNVEV come from the germline V gene (reference sequence). Losses at the gene ends were 5 bases for V and 7 bases for J; bases not matched to a gene: 7. The CDR3 DNA reads as TGTGCCAGCAGTCTGACAGGGTTCGGTGGCTACACCTTC. Protein: CASSLTGFGGYTF.

The V gene is TRBV11-2, the J gene TRBJ2-7; D is uncertain. The V and J ends lost 0 bases and 6 bases respectively, with 12 bases between them. The CDR3 has 14 amino acids. The germline V gene encodes CDR1 SGHAT and CDR2 FQNNGV. CDR3 nucleotides: TGTGCCAGCAGCTTAGATCTGATAGTGGGCGAGCAGTACTTC. It codes for CASSLDLIVGEQYF.

The chain links TRBV4-2 to TRBJ2-5; D unresolved. Germline V CDR1 and CDR2: LGHNA, YNFKEQ. V was shortened by 1 base and J by 3 bases, with 3 bases between the two germline ends. This CDR3 region has 12 residues. The chain's CDR3 is CASSQGEETQYF. The CDR3 nucleotides are TGTGCCAGCAGCCAAGGGGAAGAGACCCAGTACTTC.

The V call is TRBV21-1, the J call TRBJ2-7; no check of the table's D call, TRBD1, against the DNA was made. TRBV21-1 is flagged as a pseudogene. This CDR3 has 15 amino acids. CDR3 bases: TGTGCCAGCAGCAAATTGGCAGGGATTCCCTACGAGCAGTACTTC. Encoded protein: CASSKLAGIPYEQYF.

The V gene is TRBV7-9, the J gene TRBJ1-5; D may be TRBD1 (6 bases). Germline CDR1 and CDR2: SEHNR and FQNEAQ (reference sequence). The V gene lost 5 bases and the J gene lost 0 bases, with 11 bases spanning the gap. This CDR3 region has 15 residues. The DNA for the CDR3 is TGTGCCAGCAGCCGGGGGGACATTAGCAATCAGCCCCAGCATTTT. This encodes CASSRGDISNQPQHF.

The J gene is TRBJ1-4, the V gene TRBV10-1; unclear D gene. Germline CDR1 and CDR2: WNHNN and SYGVQD (reference sequence). V lost 0 bases and J 8 bases, leaving 16 bases between the germline ends. The CDR3 is 16 residues long. The CDR3 nucleotides are TGCGCCAGCAGTGAGTCCTGTAAACGATTTACAGAAAAACTGTTTTTT. This gives the protein CASSESCKRFTEKLFF.

In this sample, this clone turned up once. The J gene is TRBJ2-5, the V gene TRBV23-1; 8 bases line up with TRBD1. TRBV23-1 is an open reading frame, and its role is uncertain. V lost 0 bases, J lost 2 bases, and 8 bases stayed unmatched. The CDR3 sequence is 17 residues long. The CDR3 sequence is CASSQSVGTGRQETQYF. CDR3 nucleotide sequence: TGCGCCAGCAGTCAATCGGTCGGGACAGGTAGACAAGAGACCCAGTACTTC.

The chain combines TRBV10-2 with TRBJ1-1; D call uncertain. V shed 2 bases and J shed 0 bases, with 1 base lying between them. Germline lookup yields CDR1 WSHSY and CDR2 SAAADI. This CDR3 has 12 residues. In nucleotides, the CDR3 is TGCGCCAGCAGTGAGATGAACACTGAAGCTTTCTTT. It yields the protein CASSEMNTEAFF.